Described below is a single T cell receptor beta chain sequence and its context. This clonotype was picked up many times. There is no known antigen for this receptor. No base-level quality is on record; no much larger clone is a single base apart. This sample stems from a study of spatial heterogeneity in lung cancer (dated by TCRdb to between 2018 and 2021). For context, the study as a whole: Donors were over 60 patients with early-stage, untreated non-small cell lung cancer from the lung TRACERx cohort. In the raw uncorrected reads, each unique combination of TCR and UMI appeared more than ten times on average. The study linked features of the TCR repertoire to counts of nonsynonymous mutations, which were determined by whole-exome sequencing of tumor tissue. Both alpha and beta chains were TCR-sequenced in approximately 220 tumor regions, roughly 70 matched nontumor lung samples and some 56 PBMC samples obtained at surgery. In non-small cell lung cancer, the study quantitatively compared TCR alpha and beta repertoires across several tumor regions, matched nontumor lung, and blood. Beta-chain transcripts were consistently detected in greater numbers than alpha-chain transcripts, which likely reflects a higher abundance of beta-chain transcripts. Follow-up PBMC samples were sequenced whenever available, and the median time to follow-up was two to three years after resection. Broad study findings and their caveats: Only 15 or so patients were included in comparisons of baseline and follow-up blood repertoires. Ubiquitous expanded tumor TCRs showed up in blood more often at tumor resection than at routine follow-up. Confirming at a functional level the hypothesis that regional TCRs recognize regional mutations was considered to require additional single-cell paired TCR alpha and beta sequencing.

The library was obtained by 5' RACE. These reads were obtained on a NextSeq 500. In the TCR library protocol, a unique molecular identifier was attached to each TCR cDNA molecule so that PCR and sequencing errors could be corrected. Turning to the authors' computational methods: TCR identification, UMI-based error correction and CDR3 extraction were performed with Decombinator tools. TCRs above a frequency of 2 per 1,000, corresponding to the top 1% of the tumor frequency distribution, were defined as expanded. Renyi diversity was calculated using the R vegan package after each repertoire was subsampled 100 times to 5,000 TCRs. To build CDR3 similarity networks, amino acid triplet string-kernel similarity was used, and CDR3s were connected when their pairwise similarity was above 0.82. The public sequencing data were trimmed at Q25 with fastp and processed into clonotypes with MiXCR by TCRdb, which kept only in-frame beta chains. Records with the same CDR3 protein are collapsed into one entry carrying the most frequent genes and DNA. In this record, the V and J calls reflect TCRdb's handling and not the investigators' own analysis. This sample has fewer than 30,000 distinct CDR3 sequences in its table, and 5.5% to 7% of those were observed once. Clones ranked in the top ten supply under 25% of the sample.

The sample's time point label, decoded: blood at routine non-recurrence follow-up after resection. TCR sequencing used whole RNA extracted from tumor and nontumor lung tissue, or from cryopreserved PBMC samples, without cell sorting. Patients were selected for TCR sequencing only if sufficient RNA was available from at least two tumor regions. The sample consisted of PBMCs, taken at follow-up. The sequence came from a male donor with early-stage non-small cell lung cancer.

The CDR3: CASSFPGEKLFF. The bases read TGTGCCAGCAGCTTCCCCGGGGAGAAACTGTTTTTT. The chain employs TRBV7-2 and TRBJ1-4, with the D gene too uncertain to name. The trim is 3 bases for V and 11 bases for J, with a gap of 10 bases between the germline ends. For CDR1 and CDR2, the germline V gene lists SGHTA and FQGNSA. The CDR3, cysteine through phenylalanine, is 12 amino acids long. Solely the CDR3 DNA is kept, with 36 bases framed from the first base.